Presented here are 10 T cell receptor beta chains from one specimen sequenced in a study of identical twins. MiXCR, run by TCRdb on the 5' RACE reads, gives a single entry per CDR3 protein. The sample holds roughly 500,000 distinct CDR3 sequences; roughly a fifth are singletons and the top ten take 0.8% to 1%. These sequences were also reported in another study, on T cells expressing NK-cell markers.

Sequenced input: CD4+ T cells sorted from blood. Receptors originate from a woman younger than 35 in good health.

V gene TRBV18 combines with J gene TRBJ2-7, with TRBD1 identical over 8 bases. J gave up 3 bases and V 3 bases, and 7 bases lay outside the gene matches. The germline V gene encodes CDR1 KGHSH and CDR2 LQKENI. The CDR3 is made up of 15 amino acids. In nucleotides, the CDR3 is TGTGCCAGCTCACCCAGTCCAGGGGGCGACTACGAGCAGTACTTC. Protein sequence: CASSPSPGGDYEQYF.

This clonotype was observed a few times. This rearrangement joins TRBV29-1 to TRBJ2-3, with D unresolved. The CDR3 consists of 12 residues. The ends were cut back, 6 bases at V and 2 bases at J, with 9 bases in the middle. From germline, CDR1 is SQVTM and CDR2 ANQGSEA. The CDR3 sequence: CSVDGSTDTQYF. The CDR3 DNA is TGCAGCGTCGACGGATCCACAGATACGCAGTATTTT.

The CDR3, as DNA: TGTGCCAGCAGCCAGGGACTAGCGGGACTAGGTACGCAGTATTTT. Translated: CASSQGLAGLGTQYF. The chain links TRBV3-1 to TRBJ2-3; TRBD2 aligns across 13 bases. In germline, CDR1 is LGHDT, CDR2 YNNKEL (reference sequence). The CDR3 loop spans 15 amino acids. Trimming at V came to 3 bases and at J to 8 bases, leaving 5 bases not matched to a gene.

The V and J genes are TRBV5-1 and TRBJ2-1; D is unresolved. The V end lost 2 bases, the J end lost 5 bases, and 14 bases lay between the germline ends. Germline values: CDR1 SGHRS, CDR2 YFSETQ. The CDR3 runs 15 residues. The DNA of the CDR3 is TGCGCCAGCAGCTTTGGCGGCCGGGCAGACAATGAGCAGTTCTTC. Translating gives CASSFGGRADNEQFF.

This sequence joins TRBV18 and TRBJ2-3, with D unresolved. CDR1 and CDR2 (germline): KGHSH, LQKENI. The CDR3 is 15 amino acids. Trimming removed 3 bases from V and 4 bases from J, with 14 bases in between. CDR3 sequence reads: CASSPRPLKSDTQYF. The CDR3, as DNA: TGTGCCAGCTCACCGCGACCCCTCAAGTCAGATACGCAGTATTTT.

The chain employs TRBV7-2 and TRBJ2-5; D remains ambiguous. V was shortened by 3 bases and J by 5 bases, with 10 bases between the two germline ends. The CDR3 has 13 amino acids. Germline assignment: CDR1 SGHTA and CDR2 FQGNSA. CDR3 sequence (DNA): TGTGCCAGCAGCTTTAAGAATTCGGAGACCCAGTACTTC. Amino acids: CASSFKNSETQYF.

This clonotype turned up a few times. The chain carries TRBV7-9 and TRBJ2-1; the D gene is possibly TRBD1 (6 bases). The CDR3 has 14 amino acids. Germline values: CDR1 SEHNR, CDR2 FQNEAQ (reference sequence). The V and J ends lost 8 bases and 4 bases respectively, with 15 bases between them. CDR3 nucleotides: TGTGCCAGCTCGAAAGTGGACAGATACAATGAGCAGTTCTTC. This sequence encodes CASSKVDRYNEQFF.

This clonotype was counted only a few times. The chain uses TRBV7-2 and TRBJ2-2; D uncertain. The CDR3 is made up of 15 amino acids. Germline lookup yields CDR1 SGHTA and CDR2 FQGNSA. Trimming shortened V by 4 bases and J by 1 base, and 10 bases separated the two germline ends. CDR3 amino acids: CASSSPPVNTGELFF. DNA of the CDR3: TGTGCCAGCAGCTCTCCCCCAGTGAACACCGGGGAGCTGTTTTTT.

This clonotype was detected only a few times. The rearrangement joins TRBV6-1 to TRBJ2-2; D not resolved. CDR1 is MNHNS, CDR2 SASEGT, per germline. The CDR3 is made up of 11 amino acids. V was cut by 11 bases and J by 8 bases, with 12 bases left in between. The CDR3 loop reads CAASPLGELFF. The CDR3 DNA reads TGTGCCGCCAGCCCCCTGGGGGAGCTGTTTTTT.

This clonotype was seen at least ten times. The chain joins TRBV29-1 to TRBJ2-1, with 7 bases fitting TRBD2. CDR3 size: 14 residues. Germline V gene data show CDR1 as SQVTM and CDR2 as ANQGSEA. Trimming at V came to 4 bases and at J to 4 bases, leaving 7 bases not matched to a gene. The CDR3 DNA reads as TGCAGCGTTGTAGGGCTAGCGGAGTACAATGAGCAGTTCTTC. Its translation is CSVVGLAEYNEQFF.